One and the same sample provided the 8 T cell receptor beta chains below, sequenced in a study of blood T cell repertoires in COVID-19. Sequenced by immunoSEQ multiplex PCR; TCRdb stores in-frame clones only, minus some. The repertoire has about 91,000 clones, roughly four fifths of them found once; the top ten carry 6.5% to 8.5%. Source material: peripheral blood. The origin of the receptors is a man aged 50 to 59 with active or convalescent COVID-19.

The V call is TRBV28, the J call TRBJ2-5, with 10 bases aligning to TRBD2. Trimming at V came to 8 bases and at J to 5 bases, leaving 8 bases not matched to a gene. CDR1 and CDR2 from the germline V gene are MDHEN and SYDVKM. The CDR3 spans 14 residues. This CDR3 is CASGNSGGTETQYF. The CDR3 DNA reads as TGTGCCAGCGGTAATAGCGGGGGGACCGAGACCCAGTACTTC.

CDR3 coding DNA: TGTGCCAGCAGCCGGACAGCGAACACTGAAGCTTTCTTT. This gives the protein CASSRTANTEAFF. The chain employs TRBV7-9 and TRBJ1-1; tentatively, D is TRBD1 (6 bases). This CDR3 has 13 residues. V shed 5 bases and J shed 1 base, with 8 bases lying between them. Germline CDR1 reads SEHNR; CDR2 reads FQNEAQ (reference sequence).

V usage is TRBV5-4 and J usage is TRBJ1-1, with 9 bases identical to TRBD1. Germline lookup yields CDR1 SGHNT and CDR2 YYREEE (reference sequence). After removal of 4 bases from V and 1 base from J, the junction contained 5 bases not matched to a gene. This CDR3 has 15 amino acids. CDR3 sequence reads: CASSADRGSNTEAFF. In nucleotides, the CDR3 is TGTGCCAGCAGCGCAGACAGGGGGTCGAACACTGAAGCTTTCTTT.

CDR3 DNA sequence: TGTGCCAGCAGCTTTCCGGGGGATAGCAATCAGCCCCAGCATTTT. Protein: CASSFPGDSNQPQHF. The rearrangement links TRBV5-8 to TRBJ1-5; TRBD1 might be the D (5 bases). CDR3 length: 15 amino acids. CDR1 is SGHTS and CDR2 is YDEGEE in the germline V gene. The germline V and J ends were trimmed by 2 bases and 0 bases, with 9 bases remaining between them.

A few counts support this clone. The chain uses TRBV9 and TRBJ1-3; D possibly corresponds to TRBD1 (5 bases). V lost 0 bases and J 0 bases, leaving 16 bases between the germline ends. The CDR3 totals 18 residues. Looked up from germline, CDR1 is SGDLS and CDR2 is YYNGEE. CDR3: CASSVGLPDSPSGNTIYF. CDR3 bases: TGTGCCAGCAGCGTAGGTCTCCCTGACAGTCCCTCTGGAAACACCATATATTTT.

The genes are TRBV9 and TRBJ1-3; TRBD1 agrees at 7 bases. Germline trimming cut 0 bases from V and 0 bases from J; bases unmatched to any gene: 6. Germline V gene sequence: CDR1 SGDLS, CDR2 YYNGEE. This CDR3 region has 17 residues. CDR3 sequence: CASSVGLGTDSGNTIYF. The CDR3 coding sequence is TGTGCCAGCAGCGTAGGGTTGGGGACAGACTCTGGAAACACCATATATTTT. Combining the CDR3 with reference TRBV9 and TRBJ1-3 gives the whole variable domain DSGVTQTPKHLITATGQRVTLRCSPRSGDLSVYWYQQSLDQGLQFLIQYYNGEERAKGNILERFSAQQFPDLHSELNLSSLELGDSALYFCASSVGLGTDSGNTIYFGEGSWLTVV.

The rearrangement links TRBV7-8 to TRBJ1-6; weak D call: TRBD1 (5 bases). Trimming took 5 bases from V and 0 from J, leaving 11 bases between them. The germline V gene has CDR1 SGHVS and CDR2 FQNEAQ. The CDR3 contains 16 residues. CDR3 sequence reads: CASSGTVRSYNSPLHF. The CDR3 DNA reads TGTGCCAGCAGCGGGACTGTCCGCTCCTATAATTCACCCCTCCACTTT.

The chain has TRBV5-1 and TRBJ1-1, with D unresolved. V was clipped by 8 bases and J by 0 bases, with 5 bases between them. CDR1 is SGHRS, CDR2 YFSETQ, per germline. There are 11 residues in the CDR3. The CDR3 DNA is TGCGCCAGTAACATGAACACTGAAGCTTTCTTT. Translation gives CASNMNTEAFF.